These 31 T cell receptor beta chains originate from one sample sequenced in a study of cytomegalovirus exposure and HLA in healthy donors. It was with 60 Vbeta and 13 Jbeta primers that the PCR ran. Measured with immunoSEQ multiplex PCR; TCRdb has only the in-frame clones, and not every one. The sample consists of approximately 160,000 clones, about 80% of them appearing once. The source material was PBMCs. The receptor source for this set is a man between 18 and 29 years old in good health and CMV-seropositive.

The genes are TRBV6-1 and TRBJ2-1; a weak D match, TRBD2 (7 bases). This CDR3 region has 15 residues. The V end lost 6 bases, the J end lost 6 bases, and 18 bases lay between the germline ends. Germline V lookup: CDR1 MNHNS, CDR2 SASEGT. The CDR3 loop is CASSEGVGGFNEQFF. For the CDR3, the DNA is TGTGCCAGCAGCGAGGGGGTGGGGGGGTTCAATGAGCAGTTCTTC.

The chain couples TRBV11-2 to TRBJ2-7, with a tentative D call TRBD1 (5 bases). This CDR3 has 14 amino acids. V lost 3 bases and J lost 2, with 11 bases in between. Germline values: CDR1 SGHAT, CDR2 FQNNGV. CDR3 DNA sequence: TGTGCCAGCAGCTTCAGGCAGGGCCCCTACGAGCAGTACTTC. Protein product: CASSFRQGPYEQYF.

This chain joins TRBV5-6 and TRBJ2-6, with unresolved D. V lost 3 bases and J 0 bases, leaving 7 bases between the germline ends. Per germline, CDR1 SGHDT and CDR2 YYEEEE. The CDR3 has 15 amino acids. The CDR3 loop reads CASSSRSSGANVLTF. The CDR3 nucleotides read TGTGCCAGCAGCTCTAGGAGCTCTGGGGCCAACGTCCTGACTTTC.

This clone has just a few counts. The chain couples TRBV15 to TRBJ2-4; 7 bases are a match to TRBD1. The V and J ends lost 4 bases and 5 bases, in that order; junction bases with no gene match: 5. Germline assignment: CDR1 LNHNV and CDR2 YYDKDF (reference sequence). This CDR3 contains 14 residues. CDR3 coding DNA: TGTGCCACCAGCACCCGGGACAGCCAAAACATTCAGTACTTC. Amino acids: CATSTRDSQNIQYF.

This rearrangement joins TRBV14 to TRBJ2-2, with TRBD2 matching over 8 bases. This CDR3 is 16 amino acids long. V lost 7 bases to trimming and J lost 3 bases; unmatched junction nucleotides: 10. Germline-derived CDR1 and CDR2 are SGHDN and FVKESK. CDR3 residues: CASTLTSARHTGELFF. CDR3 nucleotide sequence: TGTGCCAGCACCCTGACTAGCGCTCGACACACCGGGGAGCTGTTTTTT. Full variable domain (outside the CDR3, taken from reference TRBV14 and TRBJ2-2): EAGVTQFPSHSVIEKGQTVTLRCDPISGHDNLYWYRRVMGKEIKFLLHFVKESKQDESGMPNNRFLAERTGGTYSTLKVQPAELEDSGVYFCASTLTSARHTGELFFGEGSRLTVL.

The rearrangement uses TRBV10-3 and TRBJ1-4, with D uncertain. Germline values: CDR1 ENHRY, CDR2 SYGVKD. The CDR3 runs 13 residues. Trimming took 6 bases from V and 4 from J, leaving 9 bases between them. In nucleotides, the CDR3 is TGTGCCATCAGGGGGAGTTATAATGAAAAACTGTTTTTT. It encodes CAIRGSYNEKLFF.

The chain's CDR3 is CAIKEGRGEHEKLFF. DNA for the CDR3: TGTGCCATCAAGGAGGGGAGAGGAGAGCATGAAAAACTGTTTTTT. This sequence joins TRBV10-3 and TRBJ1-4; perhaps TRBD1 as D (5 bases). Trimming pared 7 bases from V and 6 bases from J, leaving 18 bases between. The length of the CDR3 is 15 residues. From germline, CDR1 is ENHRY and CDR2 SYGVKD.

The V and J genes are TRBV6-6 and TRBJ1-3; D may be TRBD1 (6 bases). This CDR3 is built from 14 residues. Germline CDR1 and CDR2: MNHNY and SVGAGI (reference sequence). V dropped 8 bases and J dropped 2 bases, with 13 bases sitting between them. CDR3 nucleotide sequence: TGTGCCAGCGCGACAGGTGGCCCTGGAAACACCATATATTTT. Its translation: CASATGGPGNTIYF.

V gene TRBV27 combines with J gene TRBJ1-3; 7 bases line up with TRBD1. There are 13 residues in the CDR3. V gave up 8 bases and J gave up 2 bases; unmatched junction bases: 3. CDR1 MNHEY and CDR2 SMNVEV come from the germline V gene (reference sequence). CDR3: CASATGTGNTIYF. Here the CDR3 DNA reads TGTGCCAGCGCGACAGGGACTGGAAACACCATATATTTT.

The rearrangement links TRBV10-2 to TRBJ2-3; D is uncertain. CDR1 is WSHSY and CDR2 is SAAADI in the germline V gene. V was shortened by 3 bases and J by 4 bases, with 14 bases between the two germline ends. This CDR3 has 15 residues. The CDR3 loop is CASSELLVSPDTQYF. The CDR3 coding sequence is TGCGCCAGCAGTGAACTTCTAGTTTCCCCAGATACGCAGTATTTT.

The rearrangement links TRBV6-1 to TRBJ1-1; 8 nucleotides match TRBD1. The V segment lost 0 bases and the J segment 3 bases; nucleotides outside the gene matches: 9. The CDR3 totals 17 residues. Germline V CDR1 and CDR2: MNHNS, SASEGT. The CDR3 reads CASSEARPLDRDTEAFF. The CDR3 region has the DNA TGTGCCAGCAGTGAAGCGCGACCCCTGGACAGGGACACTGAAGCTTTCTTT.

This chain links TRBV5-1 with TRBJ2-7; D gene unclear. V was cut by 0 bases and J by 5 bases, with 12 bases left in between. CDR1 and CDR2 from the germline V gene are SGHRS and YFSETQ. The CDR3 spans 14 residues. In DNA, the CDR3 is TGCGCCAGCAGCTTGGACCCGGGTACCGACGAGCAGTACTTC. Its translation is CASSLDPGTDEQYF.

The chain is built from TRBV10-2 and TRBJ1-1, with D possibly TRBD1 on 5 matching bases. Trimming left V 7 bases short and J 3 bases short, with 12 bases between. Per germline, CDR1 WSHSY and CDR2 SAAADI. The CDR3 length is 13 residues. The CDR3 spells CASIARVDTEAFF. The DNA for the CDR3 is TGCGCCAGCATAGCCAGGGTTGACACTGAAGCTTTCTTT.

V gene TRBV7-2 combines with J gene TRBJ2-7; 13 bases agree with TRBD2. CDR1 and CDR2 (germline): SGHTA, FQGNSA. V lost 3 bases and J lost 4; bases outside the gene matches: 3. The CDR3 runs to 15 residues. The CDR3 DNA sequence: TGTGCCAGCAGCTTGTGGACTAGCGGGAGTTACGAGCAGTACTTC. It codes for CASSLWTSGSYEQYF. Based on the CDR3 plus reference TRBV7-2 and TRBJ2-7, the full variable domain is GAGVSQSPSNKVTEKGKDVELRCDPISGHTALYWYRQSLGQGLEFLIYFQGNSAPDKSGLPSDRFSAERTGGSVSTLTIQRTQQEDSAVYLCASSLWTSGSYEQYFGPGTRLTVT.

To note about this clone: This likely comes from a read error, as the CDR3 has no conserved phenylalanine or tryptophan at its end. The rearrangement joins TRBV4-1 to TRBJ1-6; the D gene is possibly TRBD1 (5 bases). CDR1 is MGHRA and CDR2 is YSYEKL in the germline V gene. The CDR3 spans 15 residues. V lost 1 base to trimming and J lost 8 bases, with 12 bases between them. The CDR3 here is CASSQAHRTYSPLHL. CDR3 sequence (DNA): TGCGCCAGCAGCCAAGCTCACAGGACCTATTCACCCCTCCACCTT.

V and J are TRBV5-4 and TRBJ2-5; 8 nucleotides line up with TRBD1. The last part of the DNA fits TRBJ2-7 better; the J call may be wrong. CDR1 is SGHNT and CDR2 is YYREEE in the germline V gene (reference sequence). The CDR3 sequence is 15 residues long. CDR3 nucleotides: TGTGCCAGCAGCGGGGACAGGAGGCTATTGGGCGAGCAGTACTTC. Protein: CASSGDRRLLGEQYF.

This sequence joins TRBV27 and TRBJ2-1; 8 bases are shared with TRBD1. Germline V gene lookup returns CDR1 MNHEY and CDR2 SMNVEV (reference sequence). V trimming: 2 bases; J trimming: 9 bases; junction bases outside the gene matches: 6. This CDR3 contains 14 residues. The CDR3 spells CASSLGRGLSEQFF. The CDR3 DNA is TGTGCCAGCAGTTTAGGCAGGGGGCTCAGTGAGCAGTTCTTC.

The rearrangement joins TRBV30 to TRBJ1-5; 10 nucleotides match TRBD1. After removal of 4 bases from V and 5 bases from J, the junction contained 5 bases not matched to a gene. CDR1 and CDR2 (germline): GTSNPN, SVGIG (reference sequence). The CDR3 totals 14 residues. The CDR3 bases are TGTGCCTGGACCACAGGACAGGGGGATCAGCCCCAGCATTTT. Translation: CAWTTGQGDQPQHF.

V and J are TRBV6-1 and TRBJ1-1; the match to TRBD1 covers 7 bases. The CDR3 length is 15 residues. J gave up 3 bases and V 5 bases, and 9 bases lay outside the gene matches. In germline, CDR1 is MNHNS, CDR2 SASEGT. In DNA form, the CDR3 reads TGTGCCAGCAGTAATACAGGGGTCGGGTACACTGAAGCTTTCTTT. Translating gives CASSNTGVGYTEAFF.

The chain employs TRBV23-1 and TRBJ1-4; no reliable D call. TRBV23-1 is placed among ORFs of uncertain function. This CDR3 comprises 16 residues. V lost 0 bases and J 4 bases, leaving 12 bases between the germline ends. The CDR3 sequence: CASSQSQERLNEKLFF. The CDR3 DNA reads TGCGCCAGCAGTCAATCTCAGGAAAGGCTTAATGAAAAACTGTTTTTT.

The rearrangement joins TRBV25-1 to TRBJ1-2; TRBD1 is a possible D gene (6 bases). Germline V gene data show CDR1 as MGHDK and CDR2 as SYGVNS. The CDR3 has 13 amino acids. V gave up 5 bases and J gave up 8 bases, with 15 bases separating them. The CDR3 DNA sequence: TGTGCCAGCAGTATCACGACAGGCATGGGCTACACCTTC. Its translation: CASSITTGMGYTF.

With regard to this clone: As the CDR3 is not closed by the conserved phenylalanine or tryptophan, this likely results from a read error. The chain couples TRBV6-1 to TRBJ1-6, with 10 bases fitting TRBD1. The CDR3 loop spans 15 amino acids. With 3 bases clipped from V and 10 bases from J, the junction kept 6 bases outside the gene matches. Germline CDR1 MNHNS, CDR2 SASEGT. CDR3: CASSDGQGVGSPLHL. Here the CDR3 DNA reads TGTGCCAGCAGTGACGGACAGGGGGTAGGCTCACCCCTCCACCTT.

This chain connects TRBV11-2 to TRBJ2-7; TRBD2 might be the D (6 bases). This CDR3 has 15 residues. Trimming took 0 bases from V and 3 from J, leaving 12 bases between them. CDR1 and CDR2 (germline): SGHAT, FQNNGV. CDR3 loop: CASSLEGGSFYEQYF. CDR3 nucleotide sequence: TGTGCCAGCAGCTTAGAGGGGGGAAGTTTCTACGAGCAGTACTTC.

The chain carries TRBV7-7 and TRBJ2-7; 9 bases line up with TRBD1. This CDR3 is 15 amino acids long. Unmatched junction bases numbered 11, after V lost 5 bases and J lost 6 bases. Germline V CDR1 and CDR2: SSHAT, FNYEAQ (reference sequence). The CDR3 coding sequence is TGTGCCAGCAGCGTAAATACGGACAGGGGAGGCGAGCAGTACTTC. It encodes CASSVNTDRGGEQYF. Full variable domain (outside the CDR3, taken from reference TRBV7-7 and TRBJ2-7): GAGVSQSPRYKVTKRGQDVTLRCDPISSHATLYWYQQALGQGPEFLTYFNYEAQPDKSGLPSDRFSAERPEGSISTLTIQRTEQRDSAMYRCASSVNTDRGGEQYFGPGTRLTVT.

The CDR3 reads CASSPSLAGDPGEQYF. CDR3 nucleotide sequence: TGTGCCAGCTCACCAAGCCTAGCGGGAGACCCCGGCGAGCAGTACTTC. The gene calls are TRBV18 and TRBJ2-7, with 10 positions matching TRBD2. V shed 2 bases and J 6 bases; nucleotides not matched to a gene: 10. The CDR3 length is 16 residues. The germline V gene has CDR1 KGHSH and CDR2 LQKENI.

The chain links TRBV4-1 to TRBJ2-1; D gene ambiguous. V was cut by 0 bases and J by 0 bases, with 6 bases left in between. The CDR3 has 15 residues. Per the germline V gene, CDR1 is MGHRA and CDR2 is YSYEKL. The CDR3 coding sequence is TGCGCCAGCAGCCAAGATCCGTCCTCCTACAATGAGCAGTTCTTC. It translates to CASSQDPSSYNEQFF.

The CDR3 sequence: CASSSGTAADTQYF. CDR3 sequence (DNA): TGTGCCAGCAGTTCCGGGACAGCCGCAGATACGCAGTATTTT. This chain uses TRBV28 with TRBJ2-3, with 7 bases fitting TRBD1. J was trimmed by 4 bases and V by 4 bases; bases with no gene match: 5. Germline loops: CDR1 MDHEN, CDR2 SYDVKM. CDR3 length: 14 amino acids.

A note on this clone: This sample includes further DNA sequences coding for the same CDR3. The genes are TRBV5-6 and TRBJ1-2, with 8 bases aligning to TRBD1. Germline V gives CDR1 SGHDT, CDR2 YYEEEE. The length of the CDR3 is 12 residues. V gave up 4 bases and J gave up 8 bases; unmatched junction bases: 4. The CDR3 DNA reads TGTGCCAGCAGCCTAGACAGGGGAGGCTACACCTTC. Its protein product is CASSLDRGGYTF.

This clone was counted only a few times. This chain connects TRBV6-6 to TRBJ2-7; possible D gene TRBD2, 5 bases. The CDR3 is made up of 14 amino acids. The V end was cut by 2 bases, the J end by 4 bases, with 12 bases between. CDR1 and CDR2 (germline): MNHNY, SVGAGI (reference sequence). The CDR3 DNA reads TGTGCCAGCAGTTACACGAGGGCGGCTTACGAGCAGTACTTC. Translating gives CASSYTRAAYEQYF.

The CDR3 protein is CASSPASAGELFF. CDR3 bases: TGTGCCAGCAGTCCAGCGTCCGCCGGGGAGCTGTTTTTT. The V call is TRBV6-5, the J call TRBJ2-2; D is uncertain. From germline, CDR1 is MNHEY and CDR2 SVGAGI. V was trimmed by 5 bases and J by 6 bases, leaving 10 bases between them. The CDR3 loop spans 13 amino acids.

This chain uses TRBV28 with TRBJ2-5, with a tentative D call TRBD1 (5 bases). The CDR3 runs to 17 residues. CDR1 and CDR2 (germline): MDHEN, SYDVKM. Trimming took off 5 bases at V and 3 bases at J, with 22 bases between the two ends. CDR3: CASSPLLGQGSKETQYF. The CDR3 coding sequence is TGTGCCAGCAGTCCCCTTCTGGGGCAGGGATCGAAAGAGACCCAGTACTTC. The entire variable domain, with the rest obtained from reference TRBV28 and TRBJ2-5, is as follows: DVKVTQSSRYLVKRTGEKVFLECVQDMDHENMFWYRQDPGLGLRLIYFSYDVKMKEKGDIPEGYSVSREKKERFSLILESASTNQTSMYLCASSPLLGQGSKETQYFGPGTRLLVL.